This is a list of T cell receptor beta chains from one sample in a study of cytomegalovirus exposure and HLA in healthy donors. The protocol was immunoSEQ multiplex PCR, while the TCRdb copy is restricted to in-frame clones and leaves out a portion. The data hold more than 65,000 clones, with 79% observed a single time. Material: PBMCs. Source of these receptors: a woman aged 40 to 50 in good health and CMV-seropositive. CDR3s include the opening cysteine and the closing phenylalanine or tryptophan. The order of the fields is V gene, D gene, CDR3 length, J gene, clone size, CDR3 protein, CDR3 DNA. A D gene is named only where the DNA matches it firmly. A row's size may be missing; if present it is once, few, many or a size class.

TRBV4-1	TRBD2	18	TRBJ2-1	-	CASSQVKSGRASYNEQFF	TGCGCCAGCAGCCAAGTCAAGAGCGGGAGGGCCTCCTACAATGAGCAGTTCTTC
TRBV5-6	-	15	TRBJ1-2	-	CASSFVTGSNYGYTF	TGTGCCAGCAGCTTCGTGACAGGCTCTAACTATGGCTACACCTTC
TRBV29-1	TRBD1	15	TRBJ2-5	-	CSVEADRGRSETQYF	TGCAGCGTTGAAGCCGACAGGGGGCGAAGCGAGACCCAGTACTTC
TRBV7-9	-	13	TRBJ1-4	-	CASGRVNGEKLFF	TGTGCCAGCGGCCGGGTAAATGGTGAAAAACTGTTTTTT
TRBV30	TRBD2	15	TRBJ2-4	-	CAWSQRGGRGNIQYF	TGTGCCTGGAGTCAGCGGGGGGGCCGTGGAAACATTCAGTACTTC
TRBV11-3	-	14	TRBJ2-1	-	CASSPAGGYNEQFF	TGTGCCAGCAGCCCAGCCGGCGGGTACAATGAGCAGTTCTTC
TRBV23-1	TRBD1	16	TRBJ2-7	-	CASSQVGTGGTYEQYF	TGCGCCAGCAGTCAAGTGGGGACAGGAGGCACCTACGAGCAGTACTTC
TRBV10-3	TRBD2	17	TRBJ2-4	-	CAISELAGGYSKNIQYF	TGTGCCATCAGTGAACTAGCGGGGGGGTATAGCAAAAACATTCAGTACTTC
TRBV6-5	TRBD1	16	TRBJ2-7	-	CASSSLRQGGSYEQYF	TGTGCCAGCAGTTCCCTCAGACAGGGTGGGTCCTACGAGCAGTACTTC
TRBV30	TRBD1	15	TRBJ2-7	-	CAWTKGGAKTYEQYF	TGTGCCTGGACCAAAGGGGGCGCGAAAACTTACGAGCAGTACTTC
TRBV27	TRBD1	15	TRBJ1-5	-	CASSRGTGGNQPQHF	TGTGCCAGCAGCCGGGGGACAGGGGGCAATCAGCCCCAGCATTTT
TRBV15	TRBD1	17	TRBJ1-3	-	CATSRDLGQSSGNTIYF	TGTGCCACCAGCAGAGATTTGGGACAGAGCTCTGGAAACACCATATATTTT
TRBV4-1	TRBD1	15	TRBJ2-7	-	CASSQGTTGEDEQYF	TGCGCCAGCAGCCAAGGCACAACAGGGGAAGACGAGCAGTACTTC
TRBV5-1	TRBD1	16	TRBJ2-7	-	CASSLSDRESSYEQYF	TGCGCCAGCAGCTTGTCTGACAGGGAAAGCTCCTACGAGCAGTACTTC
TRBV30	-	13	TRBJ2-2	once	CAWSADRPGELFF	TGTGCCTGGAGTGCTGACAGGCCCGGGGAGCTGTTTTTT
TRBV7-3	TRBD1	14	TRBJ1-1	-	CASSLGQGSNEAFF	TGTGCCAGCAGCCTTGGACAGGGTTCTAATGAAGCTTTCTTT
TRBV29-1	TRBD2	16	TRBJ2-2	-	CSAAKAGGPLIGELFF	TGCAGCGCAGCCAAAGCGGGAGGGCCATTGATCGGGGAGCTGTTTTTT
TRBV30	-	14	TRBJ2-3	-	CAWSIRSITDTQYF	TGTGCCTGGAGTATCAGGTCTATCACAGATACGCAGTATTTT
TRBV5-5	-	13	TRBJ1-2	once	CASSLMGGYGYTF	TGTGCCAGCAGCTTAATGGGGGGCTATGGCTACACCTTC
TRBV27	-	11	TRBJ2-7	-	CASSLGDKQYF	TGTGCCAGCAGTTTGGGGGACAAGCAGTACTTC
TRBV19	TRBD2	15	TRBJ2-7	few	CASSPGLAASYEQYF	TGTGCCAGTAGCCCGGGACTAGCGGCCTCCTACGAGCAGTACTTC
TRBV6-1	TRBD1	14	TRBJ2-7	once	CASSEGQSFQEQYF	TGTGCCAGCAGTGAGGGACAGAGTTTTCAAGAGCAGTACTTC
TRBV6-1	-	14	TRBJ1-5	-	CASSEVEAVQPQHF	TGTGCCAGCAGTGAAGTTGAGGCTGTTCAGCCCCAGCATTTT
TRBV28	-	12	TRBJ1-2	-	CASSLPGVGYTF	TGTGCCAGCAGTTTGCCAGGGGTCGGCTACACCTTC
TRBV6-5	TRBD1	14	TRBJ2-7	once	CASSSGTGGYEQYF	TGTGCCAGCAGCTCCGGGACAGGAGGCTACGAGCAGTACTTC
TRBV6-6	-	14	TRBJ2-5	-	CASSYSQGKETQYF	TGTGCCAGCAGTTACTCACAGGGTAAAGAGACCCAGTACTTC
TRBV28	-	12	TRBJ1-2	-	CASSGLVGGYTF	TGTGCCAGCAGTGGACTCGTTGGTGGCTACACCTTC
TRBV30	TRBD2	13	TRBJ2-1	once	CAWSQREVGEQFF	TGTGCCTGGAGTCAGCGGGAGGTGGGTGAGCAGTTCTTC
TRBV6-1	-	11	TRBJ1-2	-	CASSPQTIYTF	TGTGCCAGCAGCCCACAGACAATCTACACCTTC
TRBV5-6	TRBD1	12	TRBJ1-1	once	CASSSTGAEAFF	TGTGCCAGCAGCTCAACAGGGGCTGAAGCTTTCTTT
TRBV5-1	-	14	TRBJ1-2	-	CASSLDRLRNGYTF	TGCGCCAGCAGCTTGGACAGGCTACGTAATGGCTACACCTTC
TRBV6-5	TRBD1	15	TRBJ2-5	-	CASRGPGQGQETQYF	TGTGCCAGCCGAGGACCCGGACAGGGTCAAGAGACCCAGTACTTC
TRBV19	TRBD1	16	TRBJ1-1	once	CASSHRTGGLNTEAFF	TGTGCCAGTAGTCACCGGACAGGGGGCTTGAACACTGAAGCTTTCTTT
TRBV19	TRBD1	16	TRBJ1-2	once	CASSTTGTGVAYGYTF	TGTGCCAGTAGTACAACCGGGACAGGGGTCGCCTATGGCTACACCTTC
TRBV29-1	-	13	TRBJ2-1	-	CSVRSRGGNEQFF	TGCAGCGTTCGGTCCCGAGGAGGTAATGAGCAGTTCTTC
TRBV5-1	-	13	TRBJ2-3	-	CASSLSRADTQYF	TGCGCCAGCAGCTTGTCCCGAGCAGATACGCAGTATTTT
TRBV25-1	-	13	TRBJ2-7	-	CASIAQITYEQYF	TGTGCCAGCATCGCCCAGATCACCTACGAGCAGTACTTC
TRBV12-5	-	13	TRBJ2-2	-	CASEADNTGELFF	TGTGCTAGTGAAGCGGATAACACCGGGGAGCTGTTTTTT
TRBV5-6	TRBD2	15	TRBJ2-7	-	CASRRERDYRYEQYF	TGTGCCAGCAGGAGGGAGCGGGACTACCGCTACGAGCAGTACTTC
TRBV2	TRBD1	16	TRBJ2-1	-	CASSAGTGGAYNEQFF	TGTGCCAGCAGTGCCGGGACAGGGGGCGCGTACAATGAGCAGTTCTTC
TRBV28	TRBD1	14	TRBJ1-2	-	CASSYGQASYGYTF	TGTGCCAGCAGTTACGGACAGGCCTCGTATGGCTACACCTTC
TRBV7-6	-	14	TRBJ2-3	-	CASSLGGGADTQYF	TGTGCCAGCAGCTTGGGAGGGGGGGCAGATACGCAGTATTTT
TRBV28	TRBD1	18	TRBJ1-2	-	CASSSVPGQGFSNYGYTF	TGTGCCAGCAGTTCGGTGCCGGGACAGGGATTTTCTAACTATGGCTACACCTTC
TRBV15	TRBD1	16	TRBJ2-1	-	CATSSLGTGFVNEQFF	TGTGCCACCAGCTCGCTGGGGACAGGGTTTGTTAATGAGCAGTTCTTC
TRBV2	TRBD1	13	TRBJ2-1	-	CASRIQGVGEQFF	TGTGCCAGCAGGATCCAGGGGGTCGGGGAGCAGTTCTTC
TRBV7-8	-	12	TRBJ2-1	-	CASSLSTGEQFF	TGTGCCAGCAGCTTATCTACCGGTGAGCAGTTCTTC
TRBV13	-	17	TRBJ2-4	-	CASSFSRGKNAKNIQYF	TGTGCCAGCAGCTTCTCTAGGGGGAAAAATGCCAAAAACATTCAGTACTTC
TRBV27	TRBD2	19	TRBJ2-7	once	CASSPHMGLSTDPSYEQYF	TGTGCCAGCAGCCCCCATATGGGACTATCAACCGATCCTTCCTACGAGCAGTACTTC
TRBV25-1	-	16	TRBJ1-6	-	CASSPPRSGRNSPLHF	TGTGCCAGCAGCCCTCCCCGCTCAGGCCGAAATTCACCCCTCCACTTT
TRBV5-1	TRBD1	14	TRBJ1-2	-	CASSLATGSEGYTF	TGCGCCAGCAGCTTGGCGACAGGGTCGGAGGGCTACACCTTC
TRBV6-1	TRBD1	16	TRBJ2-7	-	CASSESGGDRGLEQYF	TGTGCCAGCAGTGAAAGTGGAGGGGACAGGGGGCTCGAGCAGTACTTC
TRBV28	TRBD1	14	TRBJ1-2	-	CASRPDRTNYGYTF	TGTGCCAGCAGGCCGGACAGGACCAACTATGGCTACACCTTC
TRBV19	-	14	TRBJ1-1	-	CASNPGHGNTEAFF	TGTGCCAGTAATCCGGGACACGGGAACACTGAAGCTTTCTTT
TRBV5-6	-	13	TRBJ1-2	-	CASSSGWENGYTF	TGTGCCAGCAGCTCCGGTTGGGAGAATGGCTACACCTTC